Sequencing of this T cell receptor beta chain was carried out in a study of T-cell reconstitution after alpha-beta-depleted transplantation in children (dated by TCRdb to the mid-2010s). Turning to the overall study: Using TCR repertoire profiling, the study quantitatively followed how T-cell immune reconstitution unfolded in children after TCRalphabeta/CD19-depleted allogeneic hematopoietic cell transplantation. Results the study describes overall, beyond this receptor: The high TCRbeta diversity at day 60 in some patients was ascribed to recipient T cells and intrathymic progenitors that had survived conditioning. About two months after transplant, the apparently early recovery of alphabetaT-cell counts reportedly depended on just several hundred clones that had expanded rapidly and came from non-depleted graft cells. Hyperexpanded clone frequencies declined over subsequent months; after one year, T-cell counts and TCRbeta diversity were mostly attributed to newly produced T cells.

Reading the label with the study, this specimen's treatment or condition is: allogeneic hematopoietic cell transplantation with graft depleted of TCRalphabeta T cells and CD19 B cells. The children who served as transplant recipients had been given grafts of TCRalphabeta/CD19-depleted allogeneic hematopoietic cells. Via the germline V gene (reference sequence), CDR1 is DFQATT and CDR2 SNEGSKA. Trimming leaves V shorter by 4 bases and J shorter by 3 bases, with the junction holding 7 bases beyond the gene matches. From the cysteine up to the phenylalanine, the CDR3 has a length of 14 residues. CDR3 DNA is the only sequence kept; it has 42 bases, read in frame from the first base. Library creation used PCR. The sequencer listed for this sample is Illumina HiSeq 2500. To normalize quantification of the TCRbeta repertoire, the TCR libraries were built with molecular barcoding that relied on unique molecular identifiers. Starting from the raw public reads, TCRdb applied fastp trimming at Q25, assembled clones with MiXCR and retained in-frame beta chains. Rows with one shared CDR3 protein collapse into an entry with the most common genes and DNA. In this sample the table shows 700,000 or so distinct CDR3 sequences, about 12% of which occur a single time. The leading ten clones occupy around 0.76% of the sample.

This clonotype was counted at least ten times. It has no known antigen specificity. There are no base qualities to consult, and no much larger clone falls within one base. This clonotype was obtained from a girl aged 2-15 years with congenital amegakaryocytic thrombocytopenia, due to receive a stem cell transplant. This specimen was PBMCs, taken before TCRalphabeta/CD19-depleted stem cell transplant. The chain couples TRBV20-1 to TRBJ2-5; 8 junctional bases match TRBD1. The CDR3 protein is CSATWTGPKETQYF. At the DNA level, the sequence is TGCAGTGCTACTTGGACAGGGCCAAAAGAGACCCAGTACTTC.